The source of this T cell receptor beta chain is a study of CD8+ T cells in alopecia areata. Background on the study: Treated patients were given oral tofacitinib, which was dosed at 5 to 10 mg twice daily. Notes on the study in general: Scalp clonality dropped significantly under tofacitinib, as did expanded CD8+ top-100 clones. Many expanded lesional clones persisted during tofacitinib (in both scalp and blood).

Unmatched junction bases numbered 0, after V lost 4 bases and J lost 0 bases. The CDR3 length is 13 residues. CDR1 is MNHEY, CDR2 SMNVEV, per germline (reference sequence). cDNA reverse transcribed from extracted RNA served as the sequencing template. Produced via immunoSEQ multiplex PCR; TCRdb's table is partial and in-frame only. In the table there are over 250,000 clones, about 62% of which are singletons. Indicated treatment: oral pan-JAK inhibitor, 5-10 mg twice daily. As for this clone: No antigen is known for it.

This clonotype was sampled from a human donor with alopecia areata. This specimen consisted of CD4+ T cells sorted from blood, obtained at approximately week 51, from a patient treated with tofacitinib. V gene TRBV27 combines with J gene TRBJ2-7; 7 bases are a match to TRBD1. Here the CDR3 DNA reads TGTGCCAGCAGTTGGGACAGCTCCTACGAGCAGTACTTC. Translated, it gives CASSWDSSYEQYF.